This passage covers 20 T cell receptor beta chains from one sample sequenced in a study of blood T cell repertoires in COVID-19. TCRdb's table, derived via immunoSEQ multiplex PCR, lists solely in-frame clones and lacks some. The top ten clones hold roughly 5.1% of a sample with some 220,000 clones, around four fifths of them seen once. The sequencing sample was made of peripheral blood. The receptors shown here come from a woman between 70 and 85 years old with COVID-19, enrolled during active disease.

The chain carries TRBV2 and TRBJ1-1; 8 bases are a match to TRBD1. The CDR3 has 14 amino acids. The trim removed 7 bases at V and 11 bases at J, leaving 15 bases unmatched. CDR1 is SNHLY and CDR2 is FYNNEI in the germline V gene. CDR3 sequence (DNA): TGTGCCAGCAAACGGCAGGGGGCCACCGGATCGGCTTTCTTT. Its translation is CASKRQGATGSAFF.

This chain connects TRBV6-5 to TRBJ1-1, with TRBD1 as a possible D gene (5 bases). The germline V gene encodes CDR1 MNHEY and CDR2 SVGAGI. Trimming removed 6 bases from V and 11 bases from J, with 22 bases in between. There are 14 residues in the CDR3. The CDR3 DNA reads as TGTGCCAGCAGCTACCGACAAGGGGCCAAAGAGGCTTTCTTT. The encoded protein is CASSYRQGAKEAFF.

This CDR3 is CASSQLDRGLSGANVLTF. DNA of the CDR3: TGTGCCAGCAGCCAATTGGACAGGGGCCTTTCTGGGGCCAACGTCCTGACTTTC. The chain is built from TRBV14 and TRBJ2-6, with TRBD1 identical over 9 bases. Germline-derived CDR1 and CDR2 are SGHDN and FVKESK. V was clipped by 2 bases and J by 1 base; unmatched bases: 6. The CDR3 covers 18 residues.

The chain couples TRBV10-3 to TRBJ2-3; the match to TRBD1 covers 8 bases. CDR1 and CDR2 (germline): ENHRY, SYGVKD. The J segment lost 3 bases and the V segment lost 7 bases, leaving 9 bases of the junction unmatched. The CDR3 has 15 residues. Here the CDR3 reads CAINPGQGKTDTQYF. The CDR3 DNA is TGTGCCATCAACCCTGGACAGGGTAAGACAGATACGCAGTATTTT.

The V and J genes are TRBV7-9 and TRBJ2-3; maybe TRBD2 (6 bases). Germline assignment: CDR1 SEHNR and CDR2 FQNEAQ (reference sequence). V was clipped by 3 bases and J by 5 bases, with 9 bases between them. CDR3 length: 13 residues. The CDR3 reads CASSFRGGDTQYF. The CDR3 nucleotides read TGTGCCAGCAGCTTTAGGGGAGGAGATACGCAGTATTTT.

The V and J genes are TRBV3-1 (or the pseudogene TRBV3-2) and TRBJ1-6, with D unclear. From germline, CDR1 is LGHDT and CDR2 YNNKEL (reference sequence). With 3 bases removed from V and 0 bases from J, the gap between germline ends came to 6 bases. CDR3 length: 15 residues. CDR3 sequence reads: CASSQGSSYNSPLHF. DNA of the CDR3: TGTGCCAGCAGCCAGGGGAGCTCCTATAATTCACCCCTCCACTTT.

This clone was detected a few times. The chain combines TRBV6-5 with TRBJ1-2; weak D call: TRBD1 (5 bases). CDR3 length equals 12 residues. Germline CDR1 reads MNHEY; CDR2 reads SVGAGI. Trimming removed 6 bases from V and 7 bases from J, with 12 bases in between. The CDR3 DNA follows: TGTGCCAGCAGGCCTCATAGGGGTGGCTACACCTTC. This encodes CASRPHRGGYTF.

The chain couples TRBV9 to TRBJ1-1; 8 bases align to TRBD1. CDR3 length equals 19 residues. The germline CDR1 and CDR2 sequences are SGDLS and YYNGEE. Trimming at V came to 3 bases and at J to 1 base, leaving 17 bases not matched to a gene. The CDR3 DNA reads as TGTGCCAGCAGCGCCCGTGACAGGGGTTTAAATATGAGGAACACTGAAGCTTTCTTT. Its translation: CASSARDRGLNMRNTEAFF.

CDR3 residues: CASRRQGNSPLHF. CDR3 DNA: TGTGCCAGCAGACGACAGGGAAATTCACCCCTCCACTTT. The V gene is TRBV12-3 or TRBV12-4, the J gene TRBJ1-6; TRBD1 matches at 7 bases. This CDR3 spans 13 amino acids. V lost 6 bases and J lost 7; bases outside the gene matches: 3.

The CDR3 DNA reads TGCGCCAGCAGTGATAGCGGGAGTTCGTCCGAGCAGTACTTC. Translated: CASSDSGSSSEQYF. The chain couples TRBV10-2 to TRBJ2-7, with 9 bases aligning to TRBD2. The V segment lost 3 bases and the J segment 6 bases; nucleotides outside the gene matches: 6. The CDR3 length is 14 residues. CDR1 WSHSY and CDR2 SAAADI come from the germline V gene.

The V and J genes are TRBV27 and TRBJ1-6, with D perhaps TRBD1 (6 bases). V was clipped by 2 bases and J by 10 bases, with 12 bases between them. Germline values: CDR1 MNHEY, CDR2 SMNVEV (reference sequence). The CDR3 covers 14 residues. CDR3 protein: CASSLMRGGSPLHF. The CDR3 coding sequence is TGTGCCAGCAGTTTAATGAGGGGGGGATCACCCCTCCACTTT.

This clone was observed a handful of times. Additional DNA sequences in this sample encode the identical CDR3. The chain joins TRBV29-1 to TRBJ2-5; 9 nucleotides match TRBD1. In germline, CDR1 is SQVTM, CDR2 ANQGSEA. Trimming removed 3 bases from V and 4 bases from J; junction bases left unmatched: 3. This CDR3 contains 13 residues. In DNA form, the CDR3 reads TGCAGCGTTGACCCACAGGGGGCAGAGACCCAGTACTTC. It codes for CSVDPQGAETQYF.

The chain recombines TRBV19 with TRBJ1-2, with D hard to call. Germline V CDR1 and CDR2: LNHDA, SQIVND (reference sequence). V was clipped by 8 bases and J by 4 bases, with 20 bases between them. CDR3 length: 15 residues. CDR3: CASSVPDISRYGYTF. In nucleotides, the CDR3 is TGTGCCAGTTCCGTCCCAGACATCTCGCGCTATGGCTACACCTTC.

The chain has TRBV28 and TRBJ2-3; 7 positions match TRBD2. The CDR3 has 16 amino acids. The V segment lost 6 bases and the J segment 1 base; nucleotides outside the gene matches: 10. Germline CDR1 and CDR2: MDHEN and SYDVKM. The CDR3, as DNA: TGTGCCAGCAGCCTGGCGGGGGACGAACGCACAGATACGCAGTATTTT. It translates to CASSLAGDERTDTQYF.

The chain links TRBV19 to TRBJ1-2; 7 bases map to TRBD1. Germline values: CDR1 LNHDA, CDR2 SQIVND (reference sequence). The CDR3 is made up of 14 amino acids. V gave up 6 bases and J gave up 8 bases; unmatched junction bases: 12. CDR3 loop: CASRLQGRLTGYTF. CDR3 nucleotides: TGTGCCAGTAGGCTACAGGGGCGTCTAACCGGCTACACCTTC.

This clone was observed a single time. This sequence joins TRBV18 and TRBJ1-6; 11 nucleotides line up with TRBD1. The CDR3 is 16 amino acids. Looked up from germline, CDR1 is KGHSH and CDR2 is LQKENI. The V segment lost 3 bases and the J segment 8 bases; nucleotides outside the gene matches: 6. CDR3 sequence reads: CASSPSWTGGDSPLHF. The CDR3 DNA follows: TGTGCCAGCTCACCCTCCTGGACAGGGGGCGATTCACCCCTCCACTTT. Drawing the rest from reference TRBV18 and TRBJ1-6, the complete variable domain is NAGVMQNPRHLVRRRGQEARLRCSPMKGHSHVYWYRQLPEEGLKFMVYLQKENIIDESGMPKERFSAEFPKEGPSILRIQQVVRGDSAAYFCASSPSWTGGDSPLHFGNGTRLTVT.

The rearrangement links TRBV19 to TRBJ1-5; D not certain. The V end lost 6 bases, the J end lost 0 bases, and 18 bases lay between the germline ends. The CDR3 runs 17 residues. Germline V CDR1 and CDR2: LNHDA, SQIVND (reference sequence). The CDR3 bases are TGTGCCAGTAGCCGAGATGTCGGGGTTAATAGCAATCAGCCCCAGCATTTT. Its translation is CASSRDVGVNSNQPQHF.

The DNA of the CDR3 is TGTGCCAGCAGTTTAGTTCGTGAGCAGTTCTTC. Protein: CASSLVREQFF. The J gene is TRBJ2-1, the V gene TRBV28; D gene ambiguous. V lost 2 bases to trimming and J lost 9 bases, with 5 bases between them. The germline gives CDR1 MDHEN, CDR2 SYDVKM. The CDR3 spans 11 residues.

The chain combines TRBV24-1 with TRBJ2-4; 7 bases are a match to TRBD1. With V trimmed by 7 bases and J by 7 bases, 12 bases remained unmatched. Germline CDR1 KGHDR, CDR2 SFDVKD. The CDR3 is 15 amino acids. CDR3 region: CATSNVYGGQNIQYF. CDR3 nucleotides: TGTGCCACCAGCAACGTCTATGGGGGACAGAACATTCAGTACTTC.

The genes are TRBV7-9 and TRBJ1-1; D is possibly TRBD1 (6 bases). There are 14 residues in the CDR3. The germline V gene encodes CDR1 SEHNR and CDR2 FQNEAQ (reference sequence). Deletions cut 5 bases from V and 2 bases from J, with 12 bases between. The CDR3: CASSQLQGNTEAFF. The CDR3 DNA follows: TGTGCCAGCAGCCAACTACAGGGCAACACTGAAGCTTTCTTT.